Below, one TCR beta chain is given with its context. Its antigen remains unidentified. Assay used: immunoSEQ multiplex PCR; TCRdb lists only in-frame clones, some missing. The repertoire includes over 35,000 clones, about 90% of them detected once, and approximately 2.2% sits in the top ten. This sample stems from a study of graft-versus-host responses after intestinal transplantation. Study context: As for transplant type, recipients had multivisceral, liver-intestinal, or isolated intestinal grafts. Notes on the study in general: Allografts from individuals with graft-donor T cell macrochimerism displayed high graft-versus-host to host-versus-graft clonal ratios. Ileal or blood samples showed some GvH clones first, and such clones were also found in recipient marrow.

The V end was cut by 0 bases, the J end by 5 bases, with 10 bases between. CDR1 and CDR2 (germline): MNHNY, SVGAGI (reference sequence). The CDR3 spans 14 residues. The sequenced sample was PBMCs, obtained approximately 300 days after intestinal transplant. This sequence originates from a human patient who received an intestinal transplant, so some T cells may come from the graft donor. The V call is TRBV6-6, the J call TRBJ1-2; D is unclear. The CDR3 sequence: CASSYSTASYGYTF. DNA for the CDR3: TGTGCCAGCAGTTACTCGACCGCCTCTTATGGCTACACCTTC.